These 5 T cell receptor beta chains came from one sample sequenced in a study of blood T cells in healthy people across ages. Sample-barcoded 5' priming and a J-beta primer mix drove a second PCR of about 6 to 12 cycles. TCRdb re-called the 5' RACE reads through MiXCR, storing one row per CDR3 protein. The repertoire holds over 1,500,000 distinct CDR3 sequences, just under 50% seen once, with approximately 2.1% in the top ten. The sample taken for sequencing was blood. Receptors were obtained from a woman between 40 and 50 years old in good health.

The chain is built from TRBV7-2 and TRBJ2-7, with 8 bases matching TRBD2. This CDR3 contains 13 residues. V lost 5 bases, J lost 9 bases, and 9 bases stayed unmatched. Germline V lookup: CDR1 SGHTA, CDR2 FQGNSA. This CDR3 reads CASSLSGGGVQYF. CDR3 DNA: TGTGCCAGCAGCCTAAGCGGGGGTGGGGTGCAGTACTTC. The whole variable domain, filled in from reference TRBV7-2 and TRBJ2-7, reads GAGVSQSPSNKVTEKGKDVELRCDPISGHTALYWYRQSLGQGLEFLIYFQGNSAPDKSGLPSDRFSAERTGGSVSTLTIQRTQQEDSAVYLCASSLSGGGVQYFGPGTRLTVT.

In its sample, this clonotype was seen many times. The chain has TRBV20-1 and TRBJ2-7, with 8 bases matching TRBD2. The CDR3 is made up of 13 amino acids. Germline-derived CDR1 and CDR2 are DFQATT and SNEGSKA (reference sequence). V lost 5 bases, J lost 7 bases, and 10 bases stayed unmatched. As DNA, the CDR3 is TGCAGTGCTCCCTCGACTAGCGCGGGGGAGCAGTACTTC. Protein: CSAPSTSAGEQYF.

The V gene is TRBV3-1, the J gene TRBJ2-3, with D possibly matching TRBD1 (5 bases). This CDR3 spans 16 amino acids. Germline assignment: CDR1 LGHDT and CDR2 YNNKEL (reference sequence). V dropped 0 bases and J dropped 7 bases, with 17 bases sitting between them. CDR3 amino acids: CASSQDLGAGLYTQYF. The CDR3 DNA follows: TGTGCCAGCAGCCAAGATCTTGGGGCAGGGTTGTATACGCAGTATTTT.

The V gene is TRBV7-2, the J gene TRBJ2-7, with 9 nucleotides matching TRBD1. The CDR3 consists of 15 residues. Germline V lookup: CDR1 SGHTA, CDR2 FQGNSA. V gave up 1 base and J gave up 2 bases; unmatched junction bases: 3. CDR3 DNA sequence: TGTGCCAGCAGCTTAGGGGACAGGGTCACCTACGAGCAGTACTTC. Amino acids: CASSLGDRVTYEQYF.

This rearrangement joins TRBV4-3 to TRBJ2-1; TRBD2 aligns across 9 bases. V was clipped by 0 bases and J by 7 bases; unmatched bases: 10. The CDR3 has 17 residues. CDR1 and CDR2 (germline): LGHNA, YSLEER. Here the CDR3 reads CASSQDRLAGWANEQFF. DNA of the CDR3: TGCGCCAGCAGCCAAGATCGGCTAGCGGGGTGGGCAAATGAGCAGTTCTTC.